The clone carrying this TCR beta chain appeared a single time. The data derive from a study of blood T cell repertoires in COVID-19. Methods used by the authors: Researchers report that nucleated cell counts were estimated from reference gene primer amplification. Sequencing used immunoSEQ multiplex PCR; TCRdb keeps in-frame clones, though not all of them. V and J calls and clone size are those listed in that table; D and trimming were worked out from the DNA. Of 53,000 or so clones listed, around 85% were seen once; the top ten hold approximately 17%. The CDR3 is made up of 16 amino acids. V gave up 4 bases and J gave up 3 bases; unmatched junction bases: 6. Germline V gene sequence: CDR1 LGHNA, CDR2 YNFKEQ.

The TCR originated in a man between 65 and 85 years old with active COVID-19. The rearrangement uses TRBV4-2 and TRBJ2-2; 9 bases match TRBD2. The sequenced sample consisted of peripheral blood. CDR3 region: CASSPLGGRDTGELFF. The CDR3 DNA sequence: TGTGCCAGCAGCCCTCTTGGCGGGAGGGACACCGGGGAGCTGTTTTTT.